This T cell receptor beta chain was identified during a study of breast tumors, draining lymph nodes, adjacent tissues. TCRdb reanalysed the multiplex PCR reads using MiXCR and keeps one entry per CDR3 protein. The sample lists some 230,000 distinct CDR3 sequences; approximately 36% were seen once. The CDR3 loop spans 11 amino acids. V was cut by 11 bases and J by 6 bases, with 10 bases left in between. CDR1 and CDR2 from the germline V gene are MNHNS and SASEGT. The lymph nodes were axillary draining lymph nodes from breast cancer patients. This clonotype was recorded at least ten times. V gene TRBV6-1 combines with J gene TRBJ2-2; weak D call: TRBD2 (6 bases). The TCR sequence derives from a female donor with breast cancer. Some clones in this sample may be carry-over from other donors' samples. Material for sequencing was axillary lymph node tissue. CDR3 sequence (DNA): TGTGCCGGGACTCAATCCGGGGAGCTGTTTTTT. Amino acid sequence: CAGTQSGELFF.